This T cell receptor beta chain was recorded in a study of glioma-infiltrating T cells after dendritic cell vaccination. Per the germline V gene, CDR1 is SGHVS and CDR2 is FQNEAQ. The V end was cut by 3 bases, the J end by 1 base, with 3 bases between. This CDR3 contains 12 residues. The time point was: after dendritic cell vaccination, including at tumor progression/relapse. The data were produced by immunoSEQ multiplex PCR, yet TCRdb's version contains in-frame clones alone and is incomplete. The sample holds approximately 60,000 clones, more than 75% seen once. The sequence derives from a human donor with glioblastoma. Specimen: blood, collected after dendritic cell vaccination. The chain has TRBV7-8 and TRBJ1-2, with D unclear. CDR3 bases: TGTGCCAGCAGCTTTCATAACTATGGCTACACCTTC. It codes for CASSFHNYGYTF.